This T cell receptor beta chain was sequenced for a study of tumor and adjacent non-tumor tissue in lung cancer (dated by TCRdb to between 2017 and 2018). Background on the whole study: The cohort included 12 adenocarcinoma, a couple of squamous cell carcinoma and 1 small cell lung cancer patients. Among the approximately 15 patients, ages ranged from about 30 to 85 years, around 10 were men and 5 were women, and disease was TNM stage I to III. TCRbeta CDR3 sequencing was performed on a few dozen paired specimens, with one tumor sample and one normal lung sample collected per patient. In total, sequencing yielded 125,075,908 productive TCRbeta reads, which works out to an average of approximately 4.1 million reads per sample. The study compared bulk TCRbeta repertoires from lung tumor tissue and matched distant non-tumor lung tissue of over 13 lung cancer patients.

Findings and caveats that apply to the study as a whole: Peripheral blood was not sequenced, so blood TCRbeta repertoires were not examined in the lung cancer patients of the study. TCR diversity was significantly higher in younger patients, and higher tumor TCR diversity was associated with shorter overall and disease-free survival. The cohort had only around 15 patients, and the authors noted that larger samples and more detailed clinical data are needed. Tumor tissue showed significantly higher TCR diversity (inverse Simpson) than normal lung tissue, at around 460 vs 160 (P = 0.0075, Mann-Whitney U test). The methods do not name the sequencing platform or mention unique molecular identifiers. The top 100 clones accounted for a significantly larger cumulative portion of the repertoire in normal lung than in tumor tissue.

In the case of this clonotype: What antigen it recognizes has not been identified. At one end the junction does not follow the germline gene, possibly because of a read error.

Libraries were prepared through multiplex PCR. Sequencing used an Illumina HiSeq 2500. Following protocols modified from ARM-PCR, the researchers constructed TCRbeta libraries through three rounds of nested PCR with primers (Table S4). Before sequencing, PCR products of 200-500 bp were excised from the gel and purified with the QIAquick gel extraction kit. Per the original workflow: Trimmomatic was used to clean the reads, FLASH merged the cleaned reads into complete CDR3 sequences, and MiTCR assigned the sequences to V(D)J germline segments. Clonal diversity was computed as the inverse Simpson's index with VDJtools. In-frame sequences lacking a premature stop codon were counted as productive reads. TCRdb reprocessed the public reads (quality trimming at Q25 with fastp, clone calling with MiXCR) and kept in-frame beta chains. Rows with one shared CDR3 protein collapse into an entry with the most common genes and DNA. TCRdb, rather than the study authors, made the V and J calls. Here the sample has approximately 120,000 distinct CDR3 sequences; around 80% occur a single time. Jointly, the top ten make up 37% of the sample.

The CDR3 contains 15 residues, cysteine and phenylalanine counted. Of the read, only the CDR3 DNA is kept; its 45 bases are in frame from base 1. The germline V gene (reference sequence) supplies CDR1 MNHNY and CDR2 SVGAGI. RNA was isolated from bulk, unsorted tissue, and RNA quality was assessed with a NanoDrop ND-1000 and an Agilent 2100. Donors were newly diagnosed lung cancer patients admitted for thoracic surgery in China between August and November 2014, without prior chemotherapy. Patients with previous radiotherapy or chemotherapy, or with another concurrent cancer, were excluded from the study. Pieces of surgical tissue measuring about 1-2.1 cm3 were kept in RNAlater solution and held at -80 degrees C until needed.

The sequence links TRBV6-6 to TRBJ1-5; the D gene cannot be resolved reliably. The sequencing input was lung tumor tissue. This receptor was obtained from a woman aged 60-75 years with non-small cell lung cancer. Here is the DNA: TGTGCCAGCAGCTTTGTTGGGCGGCACAATCAGCCCCAACATTTT. It translates to CASSFVGRHNQPQHF.